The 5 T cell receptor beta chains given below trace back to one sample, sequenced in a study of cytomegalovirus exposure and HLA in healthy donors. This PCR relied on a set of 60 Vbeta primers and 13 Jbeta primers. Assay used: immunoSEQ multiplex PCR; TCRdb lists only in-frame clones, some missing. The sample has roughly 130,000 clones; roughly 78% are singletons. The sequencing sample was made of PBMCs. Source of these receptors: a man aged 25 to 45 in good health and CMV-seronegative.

The CDR3 sequence: CASSFPTAVTYEQYF. The CDR3 nucleotides read TGTGCCAGCAGCTTCCCCACAGCAGTAACCTACGAGCAGTACTTC. The chain uses TRBV7-3 and TRBJ2-5; unclear D gene. Near its end, the DNA agrees better with TRBJ2-7, so the J call may be wrong. The germline CDR1 and CDR2 sequences are SGHTA and FQGTGA. The CDR3 extends over 15 amino acids.

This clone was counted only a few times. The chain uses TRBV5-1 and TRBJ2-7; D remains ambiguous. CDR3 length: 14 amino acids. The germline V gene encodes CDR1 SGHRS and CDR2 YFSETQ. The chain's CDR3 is CACCKEKAAYEQYF. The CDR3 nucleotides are TGCGCTTGTTGCAAGGAGAAGGCGGCATACGAGCAGTACTTC.

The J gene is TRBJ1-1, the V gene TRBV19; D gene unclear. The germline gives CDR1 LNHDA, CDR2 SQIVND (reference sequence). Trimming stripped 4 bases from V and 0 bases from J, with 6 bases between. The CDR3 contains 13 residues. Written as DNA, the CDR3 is TGTGCCAGTAGTAACACAATGAACACTGAAGCTTTCTTT. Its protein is CASSNTMNTEAFF.

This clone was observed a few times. CDR3 nucleotide sequence: TGTGCCAGCAGTATTAGTAGCAATCAGCCCCAGCATTTT. Protein product: CASSISSNQPQHF. The chain uses TRBV6-1 and TRBJ1-5; D not resolved. Trimming removed 5 bases at V and 0 bases at J, with 5 bases between. The germline V gene has CDR1 MNHNS and CDR2 SASEGT. This CDR3 has 13 amino acids.

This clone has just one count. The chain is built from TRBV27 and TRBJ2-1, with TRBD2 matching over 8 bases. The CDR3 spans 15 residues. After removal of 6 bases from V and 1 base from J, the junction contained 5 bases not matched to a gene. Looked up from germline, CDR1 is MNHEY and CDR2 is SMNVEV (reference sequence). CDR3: CASREGLGSYNEQFF. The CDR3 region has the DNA TGTGCCAGCAGAGAGGGACTAGGATCCTACAATGAGCAGTTCTTC.